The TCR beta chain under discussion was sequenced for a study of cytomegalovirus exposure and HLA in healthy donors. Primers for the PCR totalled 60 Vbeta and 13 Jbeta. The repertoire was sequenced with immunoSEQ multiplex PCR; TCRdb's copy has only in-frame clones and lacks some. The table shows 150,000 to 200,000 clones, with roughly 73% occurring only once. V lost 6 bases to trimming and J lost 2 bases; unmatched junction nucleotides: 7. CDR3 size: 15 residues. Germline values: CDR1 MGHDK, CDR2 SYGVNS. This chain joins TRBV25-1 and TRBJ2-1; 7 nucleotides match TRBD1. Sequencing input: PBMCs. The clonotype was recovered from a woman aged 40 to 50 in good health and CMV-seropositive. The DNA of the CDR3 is TGTGCCAGCAGCTCCCAGGGGGTAACCTACAATGAGCAGTTCTTC. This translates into CASSSQGVTYNEQFF.